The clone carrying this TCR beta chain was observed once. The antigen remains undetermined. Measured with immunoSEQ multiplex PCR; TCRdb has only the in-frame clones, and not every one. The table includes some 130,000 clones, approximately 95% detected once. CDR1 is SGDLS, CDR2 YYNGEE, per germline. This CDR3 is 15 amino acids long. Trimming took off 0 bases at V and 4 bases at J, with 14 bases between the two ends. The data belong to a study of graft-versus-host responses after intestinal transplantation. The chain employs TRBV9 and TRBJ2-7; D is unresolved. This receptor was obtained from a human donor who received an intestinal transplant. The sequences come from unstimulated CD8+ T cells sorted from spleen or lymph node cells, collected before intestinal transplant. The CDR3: CASSVGDGSNYEQYF. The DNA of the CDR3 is TGTGCCAGCAGCGTAGGAGACGGTTCAAATTACGAGCAGTACTTC.